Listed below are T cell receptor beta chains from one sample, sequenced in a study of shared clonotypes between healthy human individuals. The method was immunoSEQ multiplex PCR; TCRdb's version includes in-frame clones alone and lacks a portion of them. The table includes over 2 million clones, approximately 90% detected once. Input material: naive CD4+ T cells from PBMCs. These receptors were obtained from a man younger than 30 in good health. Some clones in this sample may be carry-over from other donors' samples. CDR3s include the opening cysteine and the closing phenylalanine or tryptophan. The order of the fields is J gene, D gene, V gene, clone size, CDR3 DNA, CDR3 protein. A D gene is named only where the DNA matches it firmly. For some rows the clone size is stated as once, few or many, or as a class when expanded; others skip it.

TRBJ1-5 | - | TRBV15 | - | TGTGCCACCAGCAGAGTCACAGGAGGATCGCAGCCCCAGCATTTT | CATSRVTGGSQPQHF
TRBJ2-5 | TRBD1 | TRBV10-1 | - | TGCGCCAGCAGTGAGGAGGACAGGCCTTGGGGGACCCAGTACTTC | CASSEEDRPWGTQYF
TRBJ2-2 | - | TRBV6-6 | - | TGTGCCAGCAGCAGAACCTGGGGGGCCACCGGGGAGCTGTTTTTT | CASSRTWGATGELFF
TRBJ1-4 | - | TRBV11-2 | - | TGTGCCAGCAGCACGGGACAAACAACTAATGAAAAACTGTTTTTT | CASSTGQTTNEKLFF
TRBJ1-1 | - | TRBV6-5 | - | TGTGCCAGCAGTTACGACGGAAACACTGAAGCTTTCTTT | CASSYDGNTEAFF
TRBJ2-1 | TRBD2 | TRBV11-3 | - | TGTGCCAGCAGCTTAGCCGGGACTAGCGCGTACAATGAGCAGTTCTTC | CASSLAGTSAYNEQFF
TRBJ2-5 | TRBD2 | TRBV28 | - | TGTGCCAGCACATGGTGGGCGGGAGGGAAAGAGACCCAGTACTTC | CASTWWAGGKETQYF
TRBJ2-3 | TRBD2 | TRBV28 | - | TGTGCCAGCAGTTTTTTAGCGGGAGATGTAGATACGCAGTATTTT | CASSFLAGDVDTQYF
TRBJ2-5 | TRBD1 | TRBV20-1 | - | TGCAGTGCTGACAGGGCGGGGACCCAGTACTTC | CSADRAGTQYF
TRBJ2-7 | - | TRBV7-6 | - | TGTGCCAGCAGTGTTAATCGGGGTCCGCCCTACGAGCAGTACTTC | CASSVNRGPPYEQYF
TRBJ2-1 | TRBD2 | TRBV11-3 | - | TGTGCCAGCAGCTCGAGTCTAGCGGAGAACAATGAGCAGTTCTTC | CASSSSLAENNEQFF
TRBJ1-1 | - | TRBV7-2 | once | TGTGCCAGCAGCTTAGAGCCCGCAGGAGTCACCCCCTACGCTTTCTTT | CASSLEPAGVTPYAFF
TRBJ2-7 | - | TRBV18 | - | TGTGCCAGCTCACCACCGAATGGCCCCTACGAGCAGTACTTC | CASSPPNGPYEQYF
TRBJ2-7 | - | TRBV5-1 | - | TGCGCCAGCAGCCCGGGGGGCGGGAGAACCTACGAGCAGTACTTC | CASSPGGGRTYEQYF
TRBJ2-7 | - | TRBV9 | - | TGTGCCAGCACCCTAAGGGCGCCCTCCTACGAGCAGTACTTC | CASTLRAPSYEQYF
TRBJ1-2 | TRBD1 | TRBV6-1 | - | TGTGCCAGCAGCGGGACAGGGGGCTCGTGGGGCTACACCTTC | CASSGTGGSWGYTF
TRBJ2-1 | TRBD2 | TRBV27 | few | TGTGCCAGCAGCGGGACTAGCGGGAGGGCATACAATGAGCAGTTCTTC | CASSGTSGRAYNEQFF
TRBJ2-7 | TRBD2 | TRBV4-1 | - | TGCGCCAGCAGCCAAGCTCCCCCAGCGGGAGGGTACGAGCAGTACTTC | CASSQAPPAGGYEQYF
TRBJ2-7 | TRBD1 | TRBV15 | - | TGTGCCACCAGCGCCCGGGACAGGGGCTCCTACGAGCAGTACTTC | CATSARDRGSYEQYF
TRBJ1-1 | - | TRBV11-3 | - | TGTGCCAGCAGCTTAGCAGCGTACACTGAAGCTTTCTTT | CASSLAAYTEAFF
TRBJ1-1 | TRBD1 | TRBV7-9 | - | TGTGCCAGCAGCCGTGGACAGGGACTCAACACTGAAGCTTTCTTT | CASSRGQGLNTEAFF
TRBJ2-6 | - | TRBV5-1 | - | TGCGCCAGCAGCTTGGGGGGATCCGGGGCCAACGTCCTGACTTTC | CASSLGGSGANVLTF
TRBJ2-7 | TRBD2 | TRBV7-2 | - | TGTGCCAGCAGCAAGGGACTAGCGGGGGGCTACGAGCAGTACTTC | CASSKGLAGGYEQYF
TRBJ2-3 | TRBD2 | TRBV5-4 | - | TGTGCCAGCAGCCAAAGACTAGCGGGACTCACAGATACGCAGTATTTT | CASSQRLAGLTDTQYF
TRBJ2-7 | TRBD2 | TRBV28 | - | TGTGCCAGCAGGCCGGTAGCGGGGGGGCGCGTTTACGAGCAGTACTTC | CASRPVAGGRVYEQYF
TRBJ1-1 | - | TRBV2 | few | TGTGCCAGCAGTGGTGAGAGGTCTGAAGCTTTCTTT | CASSGERSEAFF
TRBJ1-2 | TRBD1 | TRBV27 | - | TGTGCCAGCAGTTTTGGCAGGGGGGAGTTAAGGGGCTACACCTTC | CASSFGRGELRGYTF
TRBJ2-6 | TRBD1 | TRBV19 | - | TGTGCCAGTAGCTCAGGGGGATCTGGGGCCAACGTCCTGACTTTC | CASSSGGSGANVLTF
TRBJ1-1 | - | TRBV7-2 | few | TGTGCCAGCAGCTTACTAGGGACGAACACTGAAGCTTTCTTT | CASSLLGTNTEAFF
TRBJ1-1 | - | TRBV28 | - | TGTGCCAGCAGTACTCCGATGAACACTGAAGCTTTCTTT | CASSTPMNTEAFF
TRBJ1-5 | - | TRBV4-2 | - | TGTGCCAGCAGCCAGGACCGGTCCGGCAATCAGCCCCAGCATTTT | CASSQDRSGNQPQHF
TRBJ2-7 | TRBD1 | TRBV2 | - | TGTGCCAGCAGTGATCGGACAGGGGTTTACGAGCAGTACTTC | CASSDRTGVYEQYF
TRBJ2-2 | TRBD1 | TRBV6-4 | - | TGTGCCAGCAGTGACGGGACAGCGAACACCGGGGAGCTGTTTTTT | CASSDGTANTGELFF
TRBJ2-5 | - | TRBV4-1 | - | TGCGCCAGCAGCCGATTCGGACAAATCCAAGAGACCCAGTACTTC | CASSRFGQIQETQYF
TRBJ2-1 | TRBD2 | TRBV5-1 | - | TGCGCCAGCAGCTTGGGGCGGGAGGGCCGTGGGCAGTTCTTC | CASSLGREGRGQFF
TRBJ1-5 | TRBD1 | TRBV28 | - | TGTGCCAGCAGTAAACGACAGGGCTTGAGGCAGCCCCAGCATTTT | CASSKRQGLRQPQHF
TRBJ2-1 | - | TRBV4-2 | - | TGTGCCAGCAGCCAACCTTCCGGCAGGGATGAGCAGTTCTTC | CASSQPSGRDEQFF
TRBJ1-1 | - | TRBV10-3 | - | TGTGCCATCAGGGCCTCAGGGGCGCGGACTGAAGCTTTCTTT | CAIRASGARTEAFF
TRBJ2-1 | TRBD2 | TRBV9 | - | TGTGCCAGCAGCCCTCGAAACCCAAGACTAGCACATGAGCAGTTCTTC | CASSPRNPRLAHEQFF
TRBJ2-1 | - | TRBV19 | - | TGTGCCAGTAGTAGACAGGCGATCTACAATGAGCAGTTCTTC | CASSRQAIYNEQFF
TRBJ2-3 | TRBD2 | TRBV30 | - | TGTGCCTGGAGCACCGGGACTAACACAGATACGCAGTATTTT | CAWSTGTNTDTQYF
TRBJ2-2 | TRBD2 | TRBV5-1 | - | TGCGCCAGCAGCTTGTTAGCGGGAGGTTCGAACACCGGGGAGCTGTTTTTT | CASSLLAGGSNTGELFF
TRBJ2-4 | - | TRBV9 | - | TGTGCCAGCAGCGTAGGGTATTGGGACCCGTCGAATGCTTTGGACATTCAGTACTTC | CASSVGYWDPSNALDIQYF
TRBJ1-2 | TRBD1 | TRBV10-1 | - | TGCGCCAGCAGTTGGCTCCGGGACAGGCGGACTTATGGCTACACCTTC | CASSWLRDRRTYGYTF
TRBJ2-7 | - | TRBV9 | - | TGTGCCAGCAGCGCCGACGCGCTGCTCTCCTACGAGCAGTACTTC | CASSADALLSYEQYF
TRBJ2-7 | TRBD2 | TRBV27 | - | TGTGCCAGCCGGGGACTAGCGGAACAATTTTCCTACGAGCAGTACTTC | CASRGLAEQFSYEQYF
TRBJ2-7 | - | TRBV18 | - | TGTGCCAGCTCACCCCCCTCCTCTTACGAGCAGTACTTC | CASSPPSSYEQYF
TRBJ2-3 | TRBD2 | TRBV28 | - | TGTGCCAGCAGTTCTAGCGGGGAACCCAAAGGACCAGATACGCAGTATTTT | CASSSSGEPKGPDTQYF
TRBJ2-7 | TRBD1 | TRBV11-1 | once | TGTGCCAGCAGCACCCCCGGGACAGGGGGCCCGATAGGCGAGCAGTACTTC | CASSTPGTGGPIGEQYF
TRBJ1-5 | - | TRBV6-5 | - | TGTGCCAGCAGGTCCAATAGAGGGCAGCCCCAGCATTTT | CASRSNRGQPQHF
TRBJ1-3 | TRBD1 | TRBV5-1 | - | TGCGCCAGCAGCTTGGGGACAGGGATAGACACCATATATTTT | CASSLGTGIDTIYF
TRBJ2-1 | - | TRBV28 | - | TGTGCCAGCTGGCCCGGGATGGCGGCCAATGAGCAGTTCTTC | CASWPGMAANEQFF
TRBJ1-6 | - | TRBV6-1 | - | TGTGCCAGCAGCAACTCCCCCGGCGGTTCACCCCTCCACTTT | CASSNSPGGSPLHF
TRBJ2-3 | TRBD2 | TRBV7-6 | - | TGTGCCAGCAGCCCGAGAGCGGGAGCAGATACGCAGTATTTT | CASSPRAGADTQYF
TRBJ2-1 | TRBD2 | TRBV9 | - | TGTGCCAGCAGCGTTCGGACTAGCGGGAGGGATGAGCAGTTCTTC | CASSVRTSGRDEQFF
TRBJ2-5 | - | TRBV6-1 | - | TGTGCCAGCACGGTTCAAGAATCCTTTGAGACCCAGTACTTC | CASTVQESFETQYF
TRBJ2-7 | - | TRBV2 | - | TGTGCCAGCTTCAAAGGGGGGGCAGACTCCTACGAGCAGTACTTC | CASFKGGADSYEQYF
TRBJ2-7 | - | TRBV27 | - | TGTGCCAGCAGTAGACACGGGACACAACTCTACGAGCAGTACTTC | CASSRHGTQLYEQYF
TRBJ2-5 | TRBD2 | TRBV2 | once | TGTGCCAGCAGTGAACTAGCGGGAGTCCAAGAGACCCAGTACTTC | CASSELAGVQETQYF
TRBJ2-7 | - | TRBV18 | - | TGTGCCAGCTCACCAGCATCGAGCTCCTACGAGCAGTACTTC | CASSPASSSYEQYF